The 27 T cell receptor beta chains presented below share a single source sample, sequenced in a study of monozygotic twins with inflammatory bowel disease. Using the 5' RACE reads, TCRdb records one entry per CDR3 protein without DNA. Listed are approximately 400,000 distinct CDR3 sequences; 2% to 3% falls within the top ten. The sample was blood. These receptors were obtained from a human donor with ulcerative colitis or Crohn's disease, or a healthy co-twin of an affected twin (not recorded which).

V gene TRBV7-2 combines with J gene TRBJ2-4; TCRdb reports TRBD2, a call that lacks DNA to check it against. Germline CDR1 reads SGHTA; CDR2 reads FQGNSA. CDR3 size: 14 residues. The CDR3 loop reads CASSPGGLVYIQYF.

This rearrangement joins TRBV10-3 to TRBJ2-7; as DNA is missing, the TRBD1 call by TCRdb cannot be tested. In germline, CDR1 is ENHRY, CDR2 SYGVKD. The CDR3 extends over 15 amino acids. CDR3 in amino acids: CAIREGATGGNEQYF.

Here the CDR3 reads CSVEDWGSRPDTQYF. V is TRBV29-1 and J is TRBJ2-3; the TCRdb call, TRBD1, lacks DNA for checking. CDR3 length: 15 residues. Looked up from germline, CDR1 is SQVTM and CDR2 is ANQGSEA.

V gene TRBV24-1 combines with J gene TRBJ1-5. The germline V gene encodes CDR1 KGHDR and CDR2 SFDVKD. The CDR3 runs to 11 residues. CDR3 in amino acids: CATSDAGPQHF.

The CDR3 spells CASSLAPSSIAGAEAFF. V and J are TRBV5-1 and TRBJ1-1. CDR1 SGHRS and CDR2 YFSETQ come from the germline V gene. The CDR3 extends over 17 amino acids.

The chain carries TRBV5-5 and TRBJ2-7; the D gene TCRdb calls, TRBD1, cannot be checked with no DNA. The CDR3 sequence is 12 residues long. Germline loops: CDR1 SGHKS, CDR2 YYEKEE (reference sequence). The CDR3: CASSRDRGEQYF.

The chain is built from TRBV20-1 and TRBJ2-7. This CDR3 is 13 amino acids long. The V gene's germline CDR1 is DFQATT and CDR2 SNEGSKA (reference sequence). Here the CDR3 reads CSARPSLSYEQYF.

The J gene is TRBJ1-1, the V gene TRBV6-5; TCRdb reports TRBD1, a call that lacks DNA to check it against. The CDR3 is 13 amino acids. Germline loops: CDR1 MNHEY, CDR2 SVGAGI. The CDR3 reads CASRQTGNTEAFF.

The chain recombines TRBV5-1 with TRBJ2-4; the D call of TRBD1 rests on TCRdb alone, since no DNA is present to check it. The CDR3 has 16 residues. Germline values: CDR1 SGHRS, CDR2 YFSETQ. The CDR3 is CASSSITGGGKNIQYF.

According to its frequency, this clonotype is medium-sized. This chain uses TRBV20-1 with TRBJ2-3. This CDR3 contains 15 residues. Per germline, CDR1 DFQATT and CDR2 SNEGSKA (reference sequence). CDR3: CSARDPNGGTDTQYF.

The V gene is TRBV10-3, the J gene TRBJ2-3; TCRdb's D gene call, TRBD1, goes unchecked for lack of DNA. Looked up from germline, CDR1 is ENHRY and CDR2 is SYGVKD. The CDR3 is made up of 17 amino acids. The chain's CDR3 is CAISDRGGGTAPDTQYF.

The chain joins TRBV9 to TRBJ1-1; TCRdb's D gene call, TRBD1, goes unchecked for lack of DNA. Germline-derived CDR1 and CDR2 are SGDLS and YYNGEE. The CDR3 runs to 17 residues. The CDR3 is CASSVGTGRYVNTEAFF.

The chain is built from TRBV7-9 and TRBJ1-1; TCRdb's assignment of TRBD1 cannot be checked, as there is no DNA. Looked up from germline, CDR1 is SEHNR and CDR2 is FQNEAQ (reference sequence). This CDR3 has 12 amino acids. CDR3 amino acids: CASSRDSASAFF.

The gene calls are TRBV11-2 and TRBJ2-1. Germline assignment: CDR1 SGHAT and CDR2 FQNNGV. This CDR3 region has 12 residues. CDR3 sequence: CASSLQHNEQFF.

The chain combines TRBV19 with TRBJ1-6; TCRdb picks TRBD1, but there is no DNA to check that call. This CDR3 is 16 amino acids long. Germline V CDR1 and CDR2: LNHDA, SQIVND (reference sequence). CDR3 region: CASSTRDSLRGSPLHF. The full variable domain, completed using reference TRBV19 and TRBJ1-6, is DGGITQSPKYLFRKEGQNVTLSCEQNLNHDAMYWYRQDPGQGLRLIYYSQIVNDFQKGDIAEGYSVSREKKESFPLTVTSAQKNPTAFYLCASSTRDSLRGSPLHFGNGTRLTVT.

This chain connects TRBV20-1 to TRBJ2-3; TCRdb proposes TRBD1, but this gene call is untestable without DNA. Per the germline V gene, CDR1 is DFQATT and CDR2 is SNEGSKA (reference sequence). The CDR3 is made up of 17 amino acids. The CDR3 reads CSARGTIPGRSTDTQYF.

V usage is TRBV29-1 and J usage is TRBJ2-7; lacking DNA, the TRBD2 call made by TCRdb goes unchecked. This CDR3 spans 15 amino acids. Per the germline V gene, CDR1 is SQVTM and CDR2 is ANQGSEA. Here the CDR3 reads CSVEDLTSGFYEQYF.

The J gene is TRBJ1-1, the V gene TRBV6-1. This CDR3 contains 17 residues. CDR1 MNHNS and CDR2 SASEGT come from the germline V gene. Here the CDR3 reads CASSPTQLNRMNTEAFF.

The chain uses TRBV7-2 and TRBJ2-2; the D call of TRBD1 rests on TCRdb alone, since no DNA is present to check it. The germline CDR1 and CDR2 sequences are SGHTA and FQGNSA. CDR3 length equals 16 residues. Here the CDR3 reads CASSLRAGSYTGELFF.

The V and J genes are TRBV29-1 and TRBJ2-7; TCRdb's assignment of TRBD1 cannot be checked, as there is no DNA. CDR3 size: 14 residues. Germline loops: CDR1 SQVTM, CDR2 ANQGSEA. This chain's CDR3 is CSFRAGLFPYEQYF.

The genes are TRBV5-1 and TRBJ1-5; the TRBD1 assignment by TCRdb is unverifiable without DNA. There are 14 residues in the CDR3. Per germline, CDR1 SGHRS and CDR2 YFSETQ. CDR3 residues: CASSQGTEGQPQHF.

The chain links TRBV7-9 to TRBJ1-2; there is no DNA to check the TCRdb D call of TRBD1. Germline V CDR1 and CDR2: SEHNR, FQNEAQ (reference sequence). This CDR3 has 15 amino acids. The CDR3 protein is CASSLARQGPYGYTF.

The chain has TRBV20-1 and TRBJ2-1; the D gene TCRdb calls, TRBD2, cannot be checked with no DNA. This CDR3 has 13 residues. Looked up from germline, CDR1 is DFQATT and CDR2 is SNEGSKA (reference sequence). The CDR3: CSASLRGGNEQFF.

CDR3 sequence reads: CASSPSGTSYNEQFF. The V and J genes are TRBV7-9 and TRBJ2-1. CDR1 and CDR2 (germline): SEHNR, FQNEAQ (reference sequence). The CDR3 has 15 residues.

The V call is TRBV5-1, the J call TRBJ2-7; TCRdb outputs TRBD1, but without DNA this stays unchecked. The CDR3 contains 15 residues. Germline lookup yields CDR1 SGHRS and CDR2 YFSETQ. Here the CDR3 reads CASSLTGTGVYEQYF.

V is TRBV20-1 and J is TRBJ2-7; TCRdb selects TRBD1, and the lack of DNA leaves this call unchecked. This CDR3 has 15 residues. The V gene's germline CDR1 is DFQATT and CDR2 SNEGSKA (reference sequence). CDR3: CSASPLTGQYGEQYF.

The chain carries TRBV6-1 and TRBJ2-7; TCRdb lists TRBD2, though no DNA is available to test this call. Germline V gene sequence: CDR1 MNHNS, CDR2 SASEGT. The CDR3 loop spans 15 amino acids. CDR3: CASSSTSGAGYEQYF.